This entry lists 22 T cell receptor beta chains sequenced from one sample in a study of blood T cell repertoires in COVID-19. Only in-frame clones appear in the TCRdb table, and some are missing; sequencing was by immunoSEQ multiplex PCR. The data hold about 64,000 clones, with 85% to 90% observed a single time. Sample: PBMCs or T cells enriched from blood (not recorded which). The receptors were sampled from a woman aged 40 to 50 who had recovered from COVID-19.

V usage is TRBV7-7 and J usage is TRBJ2-2, with unresolved D. V was pared by 1 base and J by 3 bases, with 12 bases between. Germline CDR1 is SSHAT and CDR2 is FNYEAQ (reference sequence). The CDR3 totals 16 residues. The CDR3 bases are TGTGCCAGCAGCTTAGTCGTGACAAGAGACACCGGGGAGCTGTTTTTT. Its translation is CASSLVVTRDTGELFF.

The chain joins TRBV4-1 to TRBJ1-1; D perhaps matches TRBD1 (6 bases). Germline V gives CDR1 MGHRA, CDR2 YSYEKL. V shed 0 bases and J shed 4 bases, with 12 bases lying between them. CDR3 length equals 15 residues. The CDR3 DNA reads as TGCGCCAGCAGCCAAGATCCAGGGGTGGCCACTGAAGCTTTCTTT. Encoded protein: CASSQDPGVATEAFF.

This clone has only one observation. The chain recombines TRBV27 with TRBJ1-6; 7 nucleotides agree with TRBD1. The CDR3 totals 18 residues. In germline, CDR1 is MNHEY, CDR2 SMNVEV (reference sequence). After removal of 3 bases from V and 7 bases from J, the junction contained 15 bases not matched to a gene. The CDR3 spells CASSFGSPRGTENSPLHF. For the CDR3, the DNA is TGTGCCAGCAGTTTCGGTAGTCCCCGGGGGACAGAAAATTCACCCCTCCACTTT.

This clone was detected only once. The chain couples TRBV12-5 to TRBJ1-1; D perhaps matches TRBD1 (6 bases). The V end lost 5 bases, the J end lost 2 bases, and 24 bases lay between the germline ends. The V gene's germline CDR1 is LGHNT and CDR2 FRNRAP. The CDR3 has 18 residues. CDR3 bases: TGTGCTAGTGGTGTCAGAAATTTGGGAGGGGGATCCAACACTGAAGCTTTCTTT. Protein product: CASGVRNLGGGSNTEAFF.

The chain employs TRBV24-1 and TRBJ2-1, with D maybe TRBD2 (5 bases). CDR1 and CDR2 from the germline V gene are KGHDR and SFDVKD. Trimming removed 5 bases from V and 5 bases from J, with 15 bases in between. The CDR3 runs 15 residues. CDR3 in amino acids: CATSGILLEDNEQFF. In nucleotides, the CDR3 is TGTGCCACCAGTGGGATTTTATTGGAGGACAATGAGCAGTTCTTC.

The chain couples TRBV14 to TRBJ2-7, with D tentatively TRBD1 (6 bases). The CDR3 spans 15 residues. V was shortened by 5 bases and J by 2 bases, with 16 bases between the two germline ends. CDR1 is SGHDN and CDR2 is FVKESK in the germline V gene. The CDR3 sequence: CASSGISRGPYEQYF. The CDR3 DNA reads TGTGCCAGCAGCGGGATATCCAGGGGTCCCTACGAGCAGTACTTC.

J is TRBJ1-2 and V is TRBV6-1, with no clear D. The V end was cut by 1 base, the J end by 3 bases, with 9 bases between. The CDR3 totals 14 residues. Germline CDR1 MNHNS, CDR2 SASEGT. The CDR3 DNA is TGTGCCAGCAGTGAAGTGCCCGGGGACTATGGCTACACCTTC. Its translation: CASSEVPGDYGYTF.

The gene calls are TRBV18 and TRBJ2-5, with 15 bases matching TRBD2. CDR1 is KGHSH, CDR2 LQKENI, per germline. The CDR3 length is 19 residues. With 2 bases clipped from V and 2 bases from J, the junction kept 9 bases outside the gene matches. The CDR3 here is CASSPVPGLAGGIQETQYF. The DNA for the CDR3 is TGTGCCAGCTCACCAGTTCCGGGACTAGCGGGGGGTATTCAAGAGACCCAGTACTTC.

The table lists this clone with a few counts. V usage is TRBV4-1 and J usage is TRBJ1-5; the D is unclear. V was pared by 1 base and J by 3 bases, with 7 bases between. Germline values: CDR1 MGHRA, CDR2 YSYEKL. This CDR3 comprises 14 residues. CDR3 sequence reads: CASSQAGDNQPQHF. The CDR3 DNA follows: TGCGCCAGCAGCCAAGCCGGGGACAATCAGCCCCAGCATTTT.

The chain has TRBV24-1 and TRBJ1-2; TRBD1 agrees at 7 bases. This CDR3 has 15 amino acids. The germline V gene encodes CDR1 KGHDR and CDR2 SFDVKD. With 3 bases clipped from V and 0 bases from J, the junction kept 3 bases outside the gene matches. The CDR3 loop is CATSDPGQPNYGYTF. The DNA of the CDR3 is TGTGCCACCAGTGATCCGGGACAGCCTAACTATGGCTACACCTTC.

The chain has TRBV7-6 and TRBJ2-3, with 12 positions matching TRBD1. Looked up from germline, CDR1 is SGHVS and CDR2 is FNYEAQ. The trim removed 6 bases at V and 3 bases at J, leaving 16 bases unmatched. CDR3 size: 19 residues. The DNA for the CDR3 is TGTGCCAGCAGTTTTCGAGCGCCGGGACAGGGGGCTTGGACAGATACGCAGTATTTT. Amino acids: CASSFRAPGQGAWTDTQYF.

This clone was observed a few times. The V and J genes are TRBV12-3 or TRBV12-4 and TRBJ1-1, with TRBD1 as a possible D gene (6 bases). V gave up 4 bases and J gave up 6 bases, with 12 bases separating them. The CDR3 sequence is 13 residues long. CDR3 coding DNA: TGTGCCAGCAGTTCAGGGGAGAGGGCTGAAGCTTTCTTT. This sequence encodes CASSSGERAEAFF.

The genes are TRBV6-4 and TRBJ2-4; D unclear. Germline assignment: CDR1 MRHNA and CDR2 SNTAGT. The CDR3 runs to 16 residues. Trimming stripped 7 bases from V and 0 bases from J, with 16 bases between. CDR3 in DNA: TGTGCCAGCACAACCAGACAACGGCCAGCCAAAAACATTCAGTACTTC. It encodes CASTTRQRPAKNIQYF.

This chain connects TRBV19 to TRBJ2-5; 11 bases fit TRBD1. The CDR3 covers 14 residues. The V gene end was trimmed by 6 bases and the J gene end by 2 bases; junction bases not matched to a gene: 2. Germline V gene lookup returns CDR1 LNHDA and CDR2 SQIVND (reference sequence). CDR3 coding DNA: TGTGCCAGTAGGGGACAGGGGGGGCAAGAGACCCAGTACTTC. As protein: CASRGQGGQETQYF.

The rearrangement links TRBV6-5 to TRBJ1-1; no clear D. The germline CDR1 and CDR2 sequences are MNHEY and SVGAGI. Trimming removed 4 bases from V and 6 bases from J, with 12 bases in between. The CDR3 consists of 13 residues. The CDR3 region has the DNA TGTGCCAGCAGTTTCCGACCGGGAGCTGAAGCTTTCTTT. Its protein product is CASSFRPGAEAFF.

This clone came up once. This chain uses TRBV11-2 with TRBJ2-7; 11 bases line up with TRBD2. With 5 bases clipped from V and 2 bases from J, the junction kept 11 bases outside the gene matches. The CDR3 runs to 17 residues. CDR1 and CDR2 from the germline V gene are SGHAT and FQNNGV. CDR3 sequence reads: CASSRGLGLAVTYEQYF. CDR3 bases: TGTGCCAGCAGCCGAGGCCTGGGACTAGCGGTAACCTACGAGCAGTACTTC.

The gene calls are TRBV4-2 and TRBJ1-4, with TRBD1 as a possible D gene (6 bases). The germline V gene has CDR1 LGHNA and CDR2 YNFKEQ. V lost 0 bases, J lost 3 bases, and 11 bases lay in between. This CDR3 region has 16 residues. CDR3 sequence reads: CASSQEPWTANEKLFF. The DNA of the CDR3 is TGTGCCAGCAGCCAAGAGCCCTGGACAGCTAATGAAAAACTGTTTTTT.

The chain uses TRBV5-1 and TRBJ2-7, with 7 bases matching TRBD1. The germline V gene has CDR1 SGHRS and CDR2 YFSETQ. CDR3 length equals 16 residues. The V segment lost 6 bases and the J segment 3 bases; nucleotides outside the gene matches: 15. The CDR3 nucleotides are TGCGCCAGCAACGGGAAGGGACAGAATATGTTCTACGAGCAGTACTTC. The encoded protein is CASNGKGQNMFYEQYF.

This clone is a singleton in its sample. V is TRBV24-1 and J is TRBJ2-3; D gene unclear. Germline loops: CDR1 KGHDR, CDR2 SFDVKD. CDR3 length equals 17 residues. V was trimmed by 4 bases and J by 4 bases, leaving 20 bases between them. CDR3 loop: CATSDRPKPTIPDTQYF. The CDR3 bases are TGTGCCACCAGTGACCGTCCGAAGCCGACAATCCCAGATACGCAGTATTTT.

The chain couples TRBV7-9 to TRBJ1-1; D ambiguous. The V gene lost 4 bases and the J gene lost 1 base, with 13 bases spanning the gap. Germline assignment: CDR1 SEHNR and CDR2 FQNEAQ (reference sequence). The CDR3 length is 15 residues. The CDR3 DNA follows: TGTGCCAGCAGCTCCCGGTGGGGAGCGAACACTGAAGCTTTCTTT. It is translated as CASSSRWGANTEAFF.

In its sample, this clone was seen once. The genes are TRBV4-1 and TRBJ2-5; D perhaps matches TRBD2 (5 bases). This CDR3 is 15 amino acids long. Germline assignment: CDR1 MGHRA and CDR2 YSYEKL. V was clipped by 4 bases and J by 5 bases, with 17 bases between them. The CDR3 sequence is CASSPQDPRGETQYF. The CDR3, as DNA: TGCGCCAGCAGCCCCCAGGACCCCCGAGGGGAGACCCAGTACTTC.

The chain has TRBV7-6 and TRBJ1-2; 7 bases line up with TRBD1. The CDR3 is 14 amino acids. V shed 5 bases and J 8 bases; nucleotides not matched to a gene: 11. The V gene's germline CDR1 is SGHVS and CDR2 FNYEAQ. This chain's CDR3 is CASSHLQGGDGYTF. In DNA, the CDR3 is TGTGCCAGCAGCCACCTGCAAGGGGGCGACGGCTACACCTTC.